The clone carrying this T cell receptor beta chain has a count of ten or more. The target antigen is unknown. This sample was taken from a study of tumor-infiltrating lymphocytes in primary liver carcinoma. Study at large: Every sample contained roughly 3.5 to 8 million productive TCRbeta reads, and these numbers were similar from one tissue type to another.

Unsorted whole blood served as the source of blood RNA, and germline DNA was extracted as well. The investigators made TCR beta cDNA from about 510 ng total RNA, using a constant-region primer. What produced the TCR beta libraries was three nested multiplex PCR rounds using slightly modified ARM-PCR. It was with TRBV1-TRBV30 forward primers and a C-beta reverse primer that the first two PCR rounds were run, at around 11 cycles each. TCRdb used MiXCR to reprocess the multiplex PCR reads, holding one entry per CDR3 protein. In the table there are approximately 320,000 distinct CDR3 sequences, 58% of which are singletons. Findings and caveats of the study: Tumors had a top-250-clone fraction that was significantly higher than blood (p = 0.039).

The V end lost 4 bases, the J end lost 2 bases, and 11 bases lay between the germline ends. CDR1 is SGHAT, CDR2 FQNNGV, per germline. CDR3 size: 14 residues. Source material: peripheral blood. J is TRBJ2-5 and V is TRBV11-2, with D unclear. The clonotype comes from a woman in her twenties or thirties with primary liver carcinoma and hepatitis B virus infection. As DNA, the CDR3 is TGTGCCAGCAGCTCCCACCCCGGTCAAGAGACCCAGTACTTC. Translating it yields CASSSHPGQETQYF.